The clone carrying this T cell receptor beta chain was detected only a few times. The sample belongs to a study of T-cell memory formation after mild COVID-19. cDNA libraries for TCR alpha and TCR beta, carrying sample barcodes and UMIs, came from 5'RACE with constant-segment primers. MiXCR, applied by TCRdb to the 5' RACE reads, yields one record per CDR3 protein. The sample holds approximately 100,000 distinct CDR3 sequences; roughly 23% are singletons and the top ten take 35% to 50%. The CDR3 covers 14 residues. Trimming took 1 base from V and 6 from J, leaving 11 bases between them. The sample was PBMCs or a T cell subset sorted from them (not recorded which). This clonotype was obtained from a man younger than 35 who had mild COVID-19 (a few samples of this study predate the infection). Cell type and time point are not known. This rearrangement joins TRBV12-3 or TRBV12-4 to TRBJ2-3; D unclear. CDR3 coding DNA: TGTGCCAGCAGTTTAGTTGGGTTCGCGGATACGCAGTATTTT. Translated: CASSLVGFADTQYF.